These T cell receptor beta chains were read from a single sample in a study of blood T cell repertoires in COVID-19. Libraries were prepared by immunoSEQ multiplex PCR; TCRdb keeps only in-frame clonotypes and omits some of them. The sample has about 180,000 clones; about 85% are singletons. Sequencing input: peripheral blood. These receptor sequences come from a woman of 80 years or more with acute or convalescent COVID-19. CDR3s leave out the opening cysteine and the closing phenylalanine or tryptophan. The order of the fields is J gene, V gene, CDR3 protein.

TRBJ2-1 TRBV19 ASSIGTSERNEQF
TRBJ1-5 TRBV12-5 ASGLEQGPNQPQH
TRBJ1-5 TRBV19 ASSISGGGGLQPQH
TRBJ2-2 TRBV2 ASSGAGREVTGELF
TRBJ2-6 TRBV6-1 ASSDRDRASGANVLT
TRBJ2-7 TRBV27 ATGLADRVKEQY
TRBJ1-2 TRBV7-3 ASSPGSGGHGYT
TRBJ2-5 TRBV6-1 ASSEQGGGETQY
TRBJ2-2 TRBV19 ASSIRPAGELF
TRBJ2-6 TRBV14 ASSQAGIGANVLT
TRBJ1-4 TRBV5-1 ASSHSGQTTNEKLF
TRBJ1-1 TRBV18 ASSTITGQATEAF
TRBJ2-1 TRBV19 ASRSLDEQF
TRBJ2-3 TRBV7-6 ASSDPRDRGDTQY
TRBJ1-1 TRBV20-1 SASLGGTEAF
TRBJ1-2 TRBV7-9 ASSPGGGYGYT
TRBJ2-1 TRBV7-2 ASSVSTGVNEQF
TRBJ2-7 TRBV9 ASSVGGGQRDEQY
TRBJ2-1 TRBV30 AWSVNPQDEQF
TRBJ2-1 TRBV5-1 ASSLEGQSLYNEQF
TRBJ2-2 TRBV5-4 ASRGGGAGTGELF
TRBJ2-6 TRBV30 AWTLPRANVLT
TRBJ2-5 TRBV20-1 SAGGETQY
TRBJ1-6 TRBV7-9 ASSLGQNNSPLH
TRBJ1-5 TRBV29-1 SAETGNGQPQH
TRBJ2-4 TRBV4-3 ASSLEPLAKNIQY
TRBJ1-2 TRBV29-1 SVPSSGTGVNYGYT
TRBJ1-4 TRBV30 AWRGQLNNEKLF
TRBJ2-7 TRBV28 ASSFSGTYEQY
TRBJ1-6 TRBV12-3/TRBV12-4 ASSTTGNSPLH
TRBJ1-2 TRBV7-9 ASSLPQGYYGYT
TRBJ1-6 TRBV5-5 ASSLDMPSPLH
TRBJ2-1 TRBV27 ASSTPGGGEQF
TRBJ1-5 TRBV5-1 ASSAGTGHGQPQH
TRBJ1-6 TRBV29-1 SAGEGRNNSPLH
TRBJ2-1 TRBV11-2 ASSFWGVGSYNEQF
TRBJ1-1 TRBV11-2 ASSFGGEGMNTEAF
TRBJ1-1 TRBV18 ASSPPGGRNTEAF
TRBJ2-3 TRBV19 ASSIIPRADTDTQY
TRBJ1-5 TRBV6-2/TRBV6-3 ASSYSKAGGLHQPQH
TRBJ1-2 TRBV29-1 SAETGVGYGYT
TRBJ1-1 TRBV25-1 ASSGRNTEAF
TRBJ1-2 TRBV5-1 ASSPSGDYGYT
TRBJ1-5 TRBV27 ASSSLSTGGDRINQPQH
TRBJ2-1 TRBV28 ASSLVGGSYNEQF
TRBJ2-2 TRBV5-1 ATTDRADTGELF
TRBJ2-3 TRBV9 ASSLLAGIDTQY
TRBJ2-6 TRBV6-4 ASSGTSGSGANVLT
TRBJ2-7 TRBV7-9 ASSLLGQGASYEQY
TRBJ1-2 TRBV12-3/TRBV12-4 ASSPRQFYGYT
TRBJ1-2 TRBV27 ASSIDRDYGYT
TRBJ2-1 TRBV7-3 ASSLADSSYNEQF
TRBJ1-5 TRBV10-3 AISEGGGQPQH